The 13 T cell receptor beta chains presented below share a single source sample, sequenced in a study of blood T cell repertoires in COVID-19. TCRdb keeps only in-frame clones here, not all; method: immunoSEQ multiplex PCR. This table has some 90,000 clones, 86% appearing once. The specimen was peripheral blood. Receptor source: a human donor in a cohort sampled during active COVID-19.

The J gene is TRBJ2-7, the V gene TRBV5-1, with 10 bases fitting TRBD1. The CDR3 has 15 amino acids. After removal of 0 bases from V and 5 bases from J, the junction contained 5 bases not matched to a gene. The germline CDR1 and CDR2 sequences are SGHRS and YFSETQ. CDR3 amino acids: CASSLAGQGSDEQYF. In DNA, the CDR3 is TGCGCCAGCAGCTTGGCGGGACAGGGGTCGGACGAGCAGTACTTC. The entire variable domain, with the rest obtained from reference TRBV5-1 and TRBJ2-7, is as follows: KAGVTQTPRYLIKTRGQQVTLSCSPISGHRSVSWYQQTPGQGLQFLFEYFSETQRNKGNFPGRFSGRQFSNSRSEMNVSTLELGDSALYLCASSLAGQGSDEQYFGPGTRLTVT.

The chain links TRBV5-1 to TRBJ2-1; 7 bases line up with TRBD1. The CDR3 consists of 13 residues. Losses at the gene ends were 5 bases for V and 8 bases for J; bases not matched to a gene: 7. Looked up from germline, CDR1 is SGHRS and CDR2 is YFSETQ. DNA for the CDR3: TGCGCCAGCAGGATGACAGGGACCGATGAGCAGTTCTTC. This sequence encodes CASRMTGTDEQFF.

The chain carries TRBV5-4 and TRBJ2-5; 7 nucleotides align to TRBD1. The germline gives CDR1 SGHNT, CDR2 YYREEE (reference sequence). V was pared by 0 bases and J by 3 bases, with 2 bases of the junction left unmatched. The CDR3 has 14 amino acids. The CDR3 DNA reads as TGTGCCAGCAGCTTGGGGGACAGAGAAGAGACCCAGTACTTC. This translates into CASSLGDREETQYF.

The chain is built from TRBV7-2 and TRBJ1-6; perhaps TRBD1 as D (5 bases). V dropped 1 base and J dropped 6 bases, with 10 bases sitting between them. The germline V gene has CDR1 SGHTA and CDR2 FQGNSA. The CDR3 is 15 residues long. The CDR3 here is CASSLVGQPNSPLHF. CDR3 sequence (DNA): TGTGCCAGCAGCTTAGTGGGGCAGCCTAATTCACCCCTCCACTTT.

This clone was counted between two and nine times. This sequence joins TRBV2 and TRBJ2-7; D might be TRBD1 (5 bases). The germline V gene has CDR1 SNHLY and CDR2 FYNNEI. Trimming took off 11 bases at V and 0 bases at J, with 20 bases between the two ends. The CDR3 spans 15 residues. The CDR3 here is CAGAYRAKSSYEQYF. As DNA, the CDR3 is TGTGCCGGGGCCTATCGGGCTAAAAGCTCCTACGAGCAGTACTTC.

The genes are TRBV7-3 and TRBJ2-2; TRBD2 matches 7 bases. Germline V gene data show CDR1 as SGHTA and CDR2 as FQGTGA. The CDR3 totals 13 residues. V lost 4 bases, J lost 6 bases, and 2 bases stayed unmatched. CDR3 residues: CASSSRGAGELFF. The CDR3, as DNA: TGTGCCAGCAGCTCCCGGGGGGCCGGGGAGCTGTTTTTT.

J is TRBJ2-1 and V is TRBV10-3, with 11 bases aligning to TRBD1. Trimming took 4 bases from V and 3 from J; bases not matched to a gene: 2. CDR1 and CDR2 from the germline V gene are ENHRY and SYGVKD. The CDR3 has 15 amino acids. The CDR3 DNA reads TGTGCCATCAGTGGGGGACAGGGGGGCTACAATGAGCAGTTCTTC. Its protein product is CAISGGQGGYNEQFF.

This sequence joins TRBV4-1 and TRBJ2-1, with D unclear. The CDR3 has 16 residues. Between the trimmed V and J ends, which lost 4 bases and 0 bases, there was a span of 13 bases. CDR1 is MGHRA, CDR2 YSYEKL, per germline. CDR3 protein: CASSRSPRGSYNEQFF. DNA for the CDR3: TGCGCCAGCAGCCGGAGTCCTAGAGGCTCCTACAATGAGCAGTTCTTC.

Turning to this clone: Other nucleotide sequences in the sample specify the same CDR3. J is TRBJ2-2 and V is TRBV7-2, with D possibly matching TRBD1 (6 bases). The CDR3 consists of 12 residues. V was pared by 4 bases and J by 6 bases, with 6 bases between. Germline V gene sequence: CDR1 SGHTA, CDR2 FQGNSA. This chain's CDR3 is CASSWGPGELFF. The CDR3 DNA reads as TGTGCCAGCAGCTGGGGGCCCGGGGAGCTGTTTTTT.

In its sample, this clone was seen a few times. V and J are TRBV5-6 and TRBJ1-2, with D possibly being TRBD1 (5 bases). Deletions cut 0 bases from V and 7 bases from J, with 22 bases between. Looked up from germline, CDR1 is SGHDT and CDR2 is YYEEEE. The CDR3 runs to 17 residues. The CDR3 region is CASSLGFGGSHAFGYTF. The CDR3 DNA reads as TGTGCCAGCAGCTTGGGATTCGGGGGGTCCCATGCCTTTGGCTACACCTTC.

The J gene is TRBJ2-5, the V gene TRBV4-3; D is unclear. The V and J ends lost 0 bases and 1 base respectively, with 6 bases between them. The CDR3 contains 14 residues. Germline loops: CDR1 LGHNA, CDR2 YSLEER. In nucleotides, the CDR3 is TGCGCCAGCAGCCAAGATGGCAGCCAAGAGACCCAGTACTTC. Its protein is CASSQDGSQETQYF.

This chain links TRBV4-2 with TRBJ1-1, with D uncertain. Trimming pared 3 bases from V and 3 bases from J, leaving 11 bases between. The CDR3 consists of 14 residues. The germline V gene has CDR1 LGHNA and CDR2 YNFKEQ. The CDR3 loop reads CASSHDSGYTEAFF. The CDR3 DNA reads TGTGCCAGCAGCCATGACTCGGGGTACACTGAAGCTTTCTTT.

The chain carries TRBV20-1 and TRBJ2-7, with a tentative D call TRBD2 (5 bases). This CDR3 spans 11 amino acids. CDR1 is DFQATT, CDR2 SNEGSKA, per germline (reference sequence). The V gene lost 6 bases and the J gene lost 2 bases, with 8 bases spanning the gap. The CDR3 sequence is CSARGPYEQYF. The CDR3 DNA follows: TGCAGTGCCCGAGGGCCCTACGAGCAGTACTTC.